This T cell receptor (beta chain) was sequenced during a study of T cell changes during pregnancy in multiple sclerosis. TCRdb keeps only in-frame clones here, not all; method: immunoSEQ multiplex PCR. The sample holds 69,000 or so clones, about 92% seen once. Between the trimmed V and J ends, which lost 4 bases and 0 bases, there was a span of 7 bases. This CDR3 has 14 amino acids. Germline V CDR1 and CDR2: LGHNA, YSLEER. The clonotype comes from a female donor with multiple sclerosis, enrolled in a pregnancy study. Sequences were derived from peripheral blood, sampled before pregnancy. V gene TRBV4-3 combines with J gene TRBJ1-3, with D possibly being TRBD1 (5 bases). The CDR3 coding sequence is TGCGCCAGCAGCCCCGGGGGCTCTGGAAACACCATATATTTT. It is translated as CASSPGGSGNTIYF.